Reported below is one T cell receptor beta chain. The sample is drawn from a study of blood T cell repertoires in COVID-19. Background on the study: From T cells, B-cell-depleted T cells, or PBMCs came the material, which was cDNA or gDNA.

Cohorts were determined from participant-reported clinical history. Here immunoSEQ multiplex PCR was the method, and the copy in TCRdb shows in-frame clones only, minus some. The table has 150,000 or so clones, roughly 87% seen once. Input material: PBMCs or T cells enriched from blood (not recorded which). The TCR sequence derives from a woman aged 45-59 years who had recovered from COVID-19.

The CDR3 is CASSQDQGSYNSPLHF. DNA of the CDR3: TGTGCCAGCAGCCAGGACCAGGGCTCCTATAATTCACCCCTCCACTTT. The V gene is TRBV7-2, the J gene TRBJ1-6; D might be TRBD1 (5 bases). Trimming stripped 5 bases from V and 0 bases from J, with 11 bases between. CDR3 length: 16 amino acids. Germline-derived CDR1 and CDR2 are SGHTA and FQGNSA. The full variable domain, with the rest looked up from reference TRBV7-2 and TRBJ1-6, is GAGVSQSPSNKVTEKGKDVELRCDPISGHTALYWYRQSLGQGLEFLIYFQGNSAPDKSGLPSDRFSAERTGGSVSTLTIQRTQQEDSAVYLCASSQDQGSYNSPLHFGNGTRLTVT.